The rows below give T cell receptor beta chains drawn from one sample of a study of HIV-infected patients and healthy controls. TCRdb independently ran MiXCR on the 5' RACE reads; one entry per CDR3 protein. This sample has about 15,000 distinct CDR3 sequences; approximately 5.8% occur once, and the top ten carry under 2.5%. Sequenced: blood. Every receptor here comes from an adult in good health. CDR3s include the opening cysteine and the closing phenylalanine or tryptophan. The D gene is left open where the match is weak. Size is omitted from some rows. Given values are once, few, many or a class for expanded clones.

.	TRBV5-6	TRBJ1-4	many	TGTGCCAGCAGCGCCAGGGGCCGCTTTAATGAAAAACTGTTTTTT	CASSARGRFNEKLFF
TRBD1	TRBV20-1	TRBJ1-6	medium-sized	TGCAGTGCTAGGCCCAGGGACAGCTTGAATTCACCCCTCCACTTT	CSARPRDSLNSPLHF
TRBD1	TRBV4-2	TRBJ2-3	many	TGTGCCAGCAGCCAAGGACAGGGTCCCCAAATGGGTACGCAGTATTTT	CASSQGQGPQMGTQYF
TRBD2	TRBV7-8	TRBJ2-3	many	TGTGCCAGCAGGCGGGGACGAAGCGGGGTCAGCACAGATACGCAGTATTTT	CASRRGRSGVSTDTQYF
.	TRBV9	TRBJ2-3	.	TGTGCCAGCAGCGTGGAGGGCTTCCGCACAGATACGCAGTATTTT	CASSVEGFRTDTQYF
TRBD1	TRBV18	TRBJ2-4	many	TGTGCCAGCTCACCACTCCGGGACAGGGGGCTAAACATTCAGTACTTC	CASSPLRDRGLNIQYF
TRBD2	TRBV6-6	TRBJ2-3	many	TGTGCCAGCAGCTCTAGGCGGGCTAGCGGGGGCTCTAGCACAGATACGCAGTATTTT	CASSSRRASGGSSTDTQYF
.	TRBV19	TRBJ1-5	medium-sized	TGTGCCAGTAGTATTAGTCAGCCCCAGCATTTT	CASSISQPQHF
TRBD2	TRBV7-3	TRBJ2-3	many	TGTGCCAGCAGCCCCCGGGGTAGCGGGGGTAGCACAGATACGCAGTATTTT	CASSPRGSGGSTDTQYF
TRBD1	TRBV12-5	TRBJ1-5	many	TGTGCTAGTGGTTTTGGGGACAGGCACAATCAGCCCCAGCATTTT	CASGFGDRHNQPQHF
.	TRBV9	TRBJ1-4	few	TGTGCCAGCAGCGTAGAGCGGCCAGCAACTAATGAAAAACTGTTTTTT	CASSVERPATNEKLFF
.	TRBV7-2	TRBJ1-3	many	TGTGCCAGCAGCCCAACGACGGGGGCTGGAAACACCATATATTTT	CASSPTTGAGNTIYF
.	TRBV27	TRBJ1-2	many	TGTGCCAGCAGTTTATCGGGCCCCCAAGGCTATGGCTACACCTTC	CASSLSGPQGYGYTF
TRBD2	TRBV12-3/TRBV12-4	TRBJ2-3	many	TGTGCCAGCATAGCGGGGGGGCGCACAGATACGCAGTATTTT	CASIAGGRTDTQYF
.	TRBV5-6	TRBJ1-6	many	TGTGCCAGCAGCCAAGGACAGATGGCCTTGAATTCACCCCTCCACTTT	CASSQGQMALNSPLHF
TRBD1	TRBV6-2/TRBV6-3	TRBJ1-2	many	TGTGCCAGCAGACCGGGACAGGAATGGTATGGCTACACCTTC	CASRPGQEWYGYTF
.	TRBV7-2	TRBJ2-7	many	TGTGCCAGCAGCCTGGGACCGGGGGCCTACGAGCAGTACTTC	CASSLGPGAYEQYF
TRBD1	TRBV6-6	TRBJ1-5	many	TGTGCCAGCAGTTTGGGACAGGGGAGTCAGCCCCAGCATTTT	CASSLGQGSQPQHF
.	TRBV5-8	TRBJ2-1	many	TGTGCCAGCAGTCCGAGCGTAACCCACTACAATGAGCAGTTCTTC	CASSPSVTHYNEQFF
TRBD1	TRBV5-4	TRBJ2-7	many	TGTGCCAGCAGCTTCCCGGGACAGGGGGTCTACGAGCAGTACTTC	CASSFPGQGVYEQYF
.	TRBV6-1	TRBJ2-3	many	TGTGCCAGCAGTGAAGGGGACATTGGCACAGATACGCAGTATTTT	CASSEGDIGTDTQYF
.	TRBV7-9	TRBJ1-2	many	TGTGCCAGCGGTGGCGCCTCCGGAGTGTTGGTCTATGGCTACACCTTC	CASGGASGVLVYGYTF
TRBD2	TRBV6-5	TRBJ2-5	medium-sized	TGTGCCAGCAGCTTTACTAGCGGGGGAACGGAGACCCAGTACTTC	CASSFTSGGTETQYF
.	TRBV19	TRBJ1-3	many	TGTGCCAGTAGTAGTGGACCCCGGAGCTCTGGAAACACCATATATTTT	CASSSGPRSSGNTIYF
.	TRBV13	TRBJ2-3	few	TGTGCCAGCAGCCTCGGACTTGACACAGATACGCAGTATTTT	CASSLGLDTDTQYF
TRBD1	TRBV12-3/TRBV12-4	TRBJ1-5	medium-sized	TGTGCCAGCAGTTTAGGGGACAGTCTTGTTAGGGTAGATCAGCCCCAGCATTTT	CASSLGDSLVRVDQPQHF
TRBD2	TRBV5-1	TRBJ2-5	few	TGCGCCAGCAGCCTCCGAAAATCGTCCCTAGCGGGGGGGGAAGAGACCCAGTACTTC	CASSLRKSSLAGGEETQYF
.	TRBV7-3	TRBJ2-1	many	TGTGCCAGCAGCTCCCTCCTAGGGACATCCGATGAGCAGTTCTTC	CASSSLLGTSDEQFF
.	TRBV2	TRBJ1-5	many	TGTGCCAGCAGTGTCCATGGGGGTGACAGGTATAATCAGCCCCAGCATTTT	CASSVHGGDRYNQPQHF
TRBD1	TRBV5-1	TRBJ2-3	many	TGCGCCAGCAGCTTGGGACGGACAGGGGGCGAAGATACGCAGTATTTT	CASSLGRTGGEDTQYF
.	TRBV12-3/TRBV12-4	TRBJ1-2	many	TGTGCCAGCAGTTTAATCGCGGGGGCTAACTATGGCTACACCTTC	CASSLIAGANYGYTF
TRBD2	TRBV6-6	TRBJ2-5	many	TGTGCCAGCAGTTACTCGGGACTAGCGGGGGGAATGCAAGAGACCCAGTACTTC	CASSYSGLAGGMQETQYF
.	TRBV4-2	TRBJ2-3	many	TGTGCCAGCAGCCCCCGTGGTAGCGGTAGCACAGATACGCAGTATTTT	CASSPRGSGSTDTQYF
.	TRBV6-1	TRBJ2-4	.	TGTGCCAGCAGTGGGACGTGGGAAACCTCCAAAAACATTCAGTACTTC	CASSGTWETSKNIQYF
TRBD1	TRBV12-3/TRBV12-4	TRBJ1-4	many	TGTGCCAGCAGTTTAGGGTGGACAGGGGTTGAAAAACTGTTTTTT	CASSLGWTGVEKLFF